These 28 T cell receptor beta chains were all obtained from the same sample, sequenced in a study of OX40 agonist ivuxolimab in advanced cancers. This table comes from immunoSEQ multiplex PCR, and its TCRdb copy is limited to in-frame clones, with some not included. The data hold 75,000 to 85,000 clones, with roughly 91% observed a single time. The sample was CD4+ or CD8+ T cells sorted from blood, taken in a trial of the OX40 agonist ivuxolimab. Receptor source: an adult with an advanced solid tumor such as melanoma, head and neck, liver or kidney cancer.

The V call is TRBV28, the J call TRBJ2-2; D might be TRBD1 (5 bases). Germline V gene sequence: CDR1 MDHEN, CDR2 SYDVKM. CDR3 length equals 13 residues. Trimming took 5 bases from V and 4 from J, leaving 8 bases between them. The chain's CDR3 is CASSRGGTGELFF. CDR3 in DNA: TGTGCCAGCAGTAGGGGCGGCACCGGGGAGCTGTTTTTT.

The chain couples TRBV6-5 to TRBJ2-4, with 9 bases identical to TRBD1. CDR1 and CDR2 from the germline V gene are MNHEY and SVGAGI. Trimming at V came to 6 bases and at J to 3 bases, leaving 6 bases not matched to a gene. The CDR3 has 15 amino acids. The DNA for the CDR3 is TGTGCCAGCAGCCGAGGACAGGGGCTCAAAAACATTCAGTACTTC. Its protein product is CASSRGQGLKNIQYF.

CDR3 residues: CASSVSGGRATDTQYF. Here the CDR3 DNA reads TGTGCCAGCAGCGTCTCTGGTGGGAGGGCCACAGATACGCAGTATTTT. This chain joins TRBV9 and TRBJ2-3; 7 bases map to TRBD2. From germline, CDR1 is SGDLS and CDR2 YYNGEE. Unmatched junction bases numbered 8, after V lost 2 bases and J lost 2 bases. The CDR3 is 16 amino acids.

The J gene is TRBJ2-1, the V gene TRBV10-1; a possible D gene is TRBD2 (6 bases). This CDR3 comprises 16 residues. Germline V gene lookup returns CDR1 WNHNN and CDR2 SYGVQD (reference sequence). V was shortened by 6 bases and J by 5 bases, with 20 bases between the two germline ends. CDR3 in amino acids: CASSATLAAMDNEQFF. The CDR3 DNA reads as TGCGCCAGCAGCGCAACCTTAGCGGCCATGGACAATGAGCAGTTCTTC.

V is TRBV7-3 and J is TRBJ1-1; 7 bases line up with TRBD1. The CDR3 is made up of 15 amino acids. The trim removed 6 bases at V and 4 bases at J, leaving 11 bases unmatched. Germline CDR1 SGHTA, CDR2 FQGTGA. The CDR3 DNA is TGTGCCAGCAGTTTCACAGGGGCAGGGGGCACTGAAGCTTTCTTT. Translation gives CASSFTGAGGTEAFF.

This clone has just a few counts. The rearrangement uses TRBV5-4 and TRBJ2-3; TRBD2 matches 15 bases. The CDR3 sequence is 19 residues long. CDR1 and CDR2 (germline): SGHNT, YYREEE (reference sequence). V trimming: 9 bases; J trimming: 0 bases; junction bases outside the gene matches: 14. The CDR3 DNA follows: TGTGCCACCCTACGACTTGGGACTAGCGGGAGGACAAGCACAGATACGCAGTATTTT. It encodes CATLRLGTSGRTSTDTQYF.

V gene TRBV28 combines with J gene TRBJ1-2; 8 bases map to TRBD1. The CDR3 extends over 14 amino acids. Per the germline V gene, CDR1 is MDHEN and CDR2 is SYDVKM. J lost 4 bases, V lost 7 bases, and 8 bases had no gene match. The CDR3: CASKPGQGAYGYTF. The DNA for the CDR3 is TGTGCCAGCAAACCAGGACAGGGTGCCTATGGCTACACCTTC.

On this clone itself: Other DNA sequences of this sample code for an identical CDR3. The chain joins TRBV19 to TRBJ2-1; 15 bases fit TRBD2. Germline V gene data show CDR1 as LNHDA and CDR2 as SQIVND (reference sequence). The length of the CDR3 is 15 residues. Trimming took 4 bases from V and 10 from J; bases not matched to a gene: 5. The DNA for the CDR3 is TGTGCCAGTAGTACGGGACTAGCGGGAGGAGGGGAGCAGTTCTTC. Its translation: CASSTGLAGGGEQFF.

This clone was recorded only once. This chain links TRBV6-1 with TRBJ2-3, with D unresolved. V was shortened by 3 bases and J by 6 bases, with 13 bases between the two germline ends. Germline V lookup: CDR1 MNHNS, CDR2 SASEGT. This CDR3 spans 14 amino acids. The DNA of the CDR3 is TGTGCCAGCAGTGACGGACGGAGCAGGGATACGCAGTATTTT. This encodes CASSDGRSRDTQYF.

The chain recombines TRBV7-6 with TRBJ2-2; D is possibly TRBD1 (5 bases). Germline V CDR1 and CDR2: SGHVS, FNYEAQ. The V and J ends lost 0 bases and 6 bases respectively, with 5 bases between them. The CDR3 has 13 residues. The CDR3 loop reads CASSLAGAGELFF. The CDR3, as DNA: TGTGCCAGCAGCTTAGCAGGGGCCGGGGAGCTGTTTTTT.

V and J are TRBV7-3 and TRBJ1-1; D might be TRBD1 (6 bases). V was cut by 5 bases and J by 8 bases, with 18 bases left in between. The CDR3 is 14 amino acids. Germline V gene lookup returns CDR1 SGHTA and CDR2 FQGTGA. Here the CDR3 reads CASSPPGAVLEAFF. The CDR3 bases are TGTGCCAGCAGCCCGCCGGGGGCCGTGCTGGAAGCTTTCTTT.

V is TRBV4-2 and J is TRBJ2-3; 10 bases agree with TRBD2. Germline lookup yields CDR1 LGHNA and CDR2 YNFKEQ. V shed 2 bases, J shed 2 bases, and the junction held 7 bases outside the gene matches. This CDR3 region has 17 residues. The CDR3 is CASSQKPTSGYTDTQYF. CDR3 DNA sequence: TGTGCCAGCAGCCAAAAACCGACTAGCGGGTACACAGATACGCAGTATTTT.

The chain combines TRBV10-3 with TRBJ2-5, with TRBD2 matching over 10 bases. The length of the CDR3 is 12 residues. CDR1 ENHRY and CDR2 SYGVKD come from the germline V gene. J gave up 3 bases and V 8 bases, and 0 bases lay outside the gene matches. For the CDR3, the DNA is TGTGCCATCGGGACTAGCGAAGAGACCCAGTACTTC. Its protein is CAIGTSEETQYF.

The genes are TRBV28 and TRBJ2-5, with a weak D call TRBD1 (5 bases). CDR3 length: 15 residues. V was pared by 1 base and J by 4 bases, with 13 bases between. Germline-derived CDR1 and CDR2 are MDHEN and SYDVKM. As DNA, the CDR3 is TGTGCCAGCAGTTTATCCGCAGGGTGGGCAGAGACCCAGTACTTC. Encoded protein: CASSLSAGWAETQYF. Drawing the rest from reference TRBV28 and TRBJ2-5, the complete variable domain is DVKVTQSSRYLVKRTGEKVFLECVQDMDHENMFWYRQDPGLGLRLIYFSYDVKMKEKGDIPEGYSVSREKKERFSLILESASTNQTSMYLCASSLSAGWAETQYFGPGTRLLVL.

This clone occurred once. Other DNA sequences in this sample translate to the same CDR3. Here the CDR3 DNA reads TGCGCCAGCAGCCCGGTCGGGACTAGCGGGAGCGCACCGCAGTATTTT. Amino acid sequence: CASSPVGTSGSAPQYF. The chain employs TRBV5-1 and TRBJ2-3; TRBD2 aligns across 14 bases. Germline CDR1 is SGHRS and CDR2 is YFSETQ. The J segment lost 10 bases and the V segment lost 4 bases, leaving 11 bases of the junction unmatched. The CDR3 is 16 amino acids.

The rearrangement uses TRBV13 and TRBJ2-3, with a tentative D call TRBD2 (5 bases). Trimming cost V 3 bases and J 1 base, with 5 bases left between them. The CDR3 runs to 13 residues. Germline V gives CDR1 PRHDT, CDR2 FYEKMQ (reference sequence). The CDR3 is CASSLRGTDTQYF. CDR3 bases: TGTGCCAGCAGCTTGAGGGGCACAGATACGCAGTATTTT.

This chain joins TRBV27 and TRBJ2-4; a possible D gene is TRBD2 (5 bases). Trimming removed 3 bases from V and 1 base from J, with 19 bases in between. Germline-derived CDR1 and CDR2 are MNHEY and SMNVEV (reference sequence). This CDR3 is built from 18 residues. The CDR3 sequence: CASSFNPGYPGAKNIQYF. The DNA for the CDR3 is TGTGCCAGCAGTTTCAACCCAGGCTACCCGGGGGCCAAAAACATTCAGTACTTC.

The chain recombines TRBV6-5 with TRBJ2-1, with D maybe TRBD2 (6 bases). Germline CDR1 and CDR2: MNHEY and SVGAGI. The CDR3 is 14 amino acids. The V gene lost 5 bases and the J gene lost 7 bases, with 15 bases spanning the gap. The CDR3 protein is CASSQGLLGNEQFF. The CDR3 bases are TGTGCCAGCAGTCAGGGACTTTTAGGTAATGAGCAGTTCTTC.

This chain connects TRBV7-2 to TRBJ2-5; D ambiguous. V was cut by 5 bases and J by 1 base, with 2 bases left in between. Germline CDR1 SGHTA, CDR2 FQGNSA. The CDR3 is 11 amino acids. In DNA form, the CDR3 reads TGTGCCAGCAGCGCCCAAGAGACCCAGTACTTC. Translated, it gives CASSAQETQYF.

The rearrangement uses TRBV5-1 and TRBJ2-7, with a possible D match to TRBD1 (5 bases). This CDR3 spans 14 amino acids. V was trimmed by 2 bases and J by 3 bases, leaving 12 bases between them. Looked up from germline, CDR1 is SGHRS and CDR2 is YFSETQ. CDR3 nucleotide sequence: TGCGCCAGCAGCTTCCCAGGGAATAACTACGAGCAGTACTTC. Its translation: CASSFPGNNYEQYF.

The chain couples TRBV5-1 to TRBJ2-5; 8 nucleotides agree with TRBD2. The CDR3 has 15 amino acids. Germline assignment: CDR1 SGHRS and CDR2 YFSETQ. The J segment lost 1 base and the V segment lost 6 bases, leaving 8 bases of the junction unmatched. The CDR3 loop reads CASNPLAGVQETQYF. The DNA for the CDR3 is TGCGCCAGCAATCCCCTAGCGGGTGTCCAAGAGACCCAGTACTTC.

V gene TRBV5-1 combines with J gene TRBJ1-4; TRBD1 matches 9 bases. The CDR3 totals 15 residues. After removal of 4 bases from V and 5 bases from J, the junction contained 6 bases not matched to a gene. CDR1 is SGHRS, CDR2 YFSETQ, per germline. The CDR3 nucleotides are TGCGCCAGCAGCGCTACCGGGACAGGGAATGAAAAACTGTTTTTT. Residues: CASSATGTGNEKLFF.

The genes are TRBV6-5 and TRBJ2-5; the match to TRBD1 covers 8 bases. V shed 4 bases, J shed 7 bases, and the junction held 5 bases outside the gene matches. The CDR3 sequence is 13 residues long. CDR1 and CDR2 (germline): MNHEY, SVGAGI. CDR3: CASSSTGGGTQYF. The CDR3 DNA reads as TGTGCCAGCAGTTCTACAGGGGGAGGGACCCAGTACTTC.

The chain uses TRBV2 and TRBJ1-2, with 8 bases aligning to TRBD1. The ends lost 9 bases at V and 8 bases at J; junction bases unmatched: 14. This CDR3 spans 14 amino acids. The germline gives CDR1 SNHLY, CDR2 FYNNEI. CDR3 protein: CARQRGTGALGYTF. CDR3 nucleotide sequence: TGTGCCAGACAAAGAGGGACAGGCGCTTTGGGCTACACCTTC.

This chain uses TRBV10-1 with TRBJ2-1, with 8 nucleotides matching TRBD2. Germline V lookup: CDR1 WNHNN, CDR2 SYGVQD (reference sequence). The CDR3 consists of 18 residues. The junction had 7 bases not matched to a gene; V was cut back by 0 bases and J by 0 bases. The CDR3 loop reads CASSESGFGRDSYNEQFF. The CDR3 DNA follows: TGCGCCAGCAGTGAGTCGGGTTTCGGGAGGGACTCCTACAATGAGCAGTTCTTC.

The V gene is TRBV5-1, the J gene TRBJ1-5; TRBD1 agrees at 9 bases. The CDR3 is 15 residues long. The trim removed 4 bases at V and 5 bases at J, leaving 7 bases unmatched. CDR1 is SGHRS and CDR2 is YFSETQ in the germline V gene. CDR3: CASSQGQGRDQPQHF. The DNA for the CDR3 is TGCGCCAGCAGCCAAGGACAGGGGAGGGATCAGCCCCAGCATTTT.

V and J are TRBV28 and TRBJ1-1; the match to TRBD1 covers 10 bases. Germline V gives CDR1 MDHEN, CDR2 SYDVKM. V shed 7 bases and J 6 bases; nucleotides not matched to a gene: 11. This CDR3 has 15 residues. As DNA, the CDR3 is TGTGCCAGCAATCGGGGGACAGGGGTACGCGCTGAAGCTTTCTTT. Its translation: CASNRGTGVRAEAFF.

This clone appeared a single time. The V gene is TRBV10-3, the J gene TRBJ1-2, with 7 positions matching TRBD1. CDR1 ENHRY and CDR2 SYGVKD come from the germline V gene. This CDR3 contains 12 residues. The trim removed 10 bases at V and 6 bases at J, leaving 8 bases unmatched. The CDR3 DNA sequence: TGTGCCACATCCGACAGGGTTAATGGCTACACCTTC. It is translated as CATSDRVNGYTF.